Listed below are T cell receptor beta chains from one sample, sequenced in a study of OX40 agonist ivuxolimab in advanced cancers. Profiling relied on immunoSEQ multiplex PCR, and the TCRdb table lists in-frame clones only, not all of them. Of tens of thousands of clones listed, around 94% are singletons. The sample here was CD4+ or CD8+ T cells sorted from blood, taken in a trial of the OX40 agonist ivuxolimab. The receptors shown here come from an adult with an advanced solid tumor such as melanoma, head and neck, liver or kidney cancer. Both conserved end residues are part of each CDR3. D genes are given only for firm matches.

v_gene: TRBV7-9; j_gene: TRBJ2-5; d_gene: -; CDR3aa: CASSSRQNHQETQYF; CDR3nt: TGTGCCAGCAGCTCGCGGCAGAACCACCAAGAGACCCAGTACTTC
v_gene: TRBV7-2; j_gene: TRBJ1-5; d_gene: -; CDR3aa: CASSSHSGRNQPQHF; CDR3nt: TGTGCCAGCAGCTCTCACAGTGGGCGCAATCAGCCCCAGCATTTT
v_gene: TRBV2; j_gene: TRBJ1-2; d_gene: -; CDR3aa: CASSPYPGQNYGYTF; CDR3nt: TGTGCCAGCAGTCCCTATCCTGGACAGAACTATGGCTACACCTTC
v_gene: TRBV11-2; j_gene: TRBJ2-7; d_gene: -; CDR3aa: CASSQSSSYEQYF; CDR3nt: TGTGCCAGCAGCCAATCCAGCTCCTACGAGCAGTACTTC
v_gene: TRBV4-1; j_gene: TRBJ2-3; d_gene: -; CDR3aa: CASSQPVRGDTQYF; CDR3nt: TGCGCCAGCAGCCAACCCGTAAGGGGAGATACGCAGTATTTT
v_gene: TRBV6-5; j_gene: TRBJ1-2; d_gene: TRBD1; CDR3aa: CASSYSGDRIYGYTF; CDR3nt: TGTGCCAGCAGTTACTCGGGGGACAGGATCTATGGCTACACCTTC
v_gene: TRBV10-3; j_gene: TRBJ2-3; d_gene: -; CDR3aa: CAISDGMTAKLPDTQYF; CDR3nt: TGTGCCATCTCTGACGGGATGACAGCGAAGCTCCCAGATACGCAGTATTTT
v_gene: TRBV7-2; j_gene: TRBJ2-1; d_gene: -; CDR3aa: CASSRSLSYNEQFF; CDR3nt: TGTGCCAGCAGCCGGAGCCTATCCTACAATGAGCAGTTCTTC
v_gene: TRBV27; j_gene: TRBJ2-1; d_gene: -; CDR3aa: CASSPERVEDNEQFF; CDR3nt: TGTGCCAGCAGTCCAGAGCGTGTAGAAGACAATGAGCAGTTCTTC
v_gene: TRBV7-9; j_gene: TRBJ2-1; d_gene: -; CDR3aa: CASSLAMYQGYYNEQFF; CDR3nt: TGTGCCAGCAGCTTAGCGATGTACCAGGGATACTACAATGAGCAGTTCTTC
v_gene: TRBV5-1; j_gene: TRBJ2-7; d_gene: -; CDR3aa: CASSLNRPSYEQYF; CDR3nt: TGCGCCAGCAGCTTAAACAGGCCCTCCTACGAGCAGTACTTC